This record concerns one T cell receptor beta chain sequence. This sample is part of a study of T cell changes during pregnancy in multiple sclerosis. Some clones are missing from TCRdb's copy, which holds only in-frame ones; the method was immunoSEQ multiplex PCR. The data contain about 40,000 clones, around 93% of them seen just once; the ten biggest clones take up about 0.43%. V gave up 0 bases and J gave up 6 bases, with 8 bases separating them. Looked up from germline, CDR1 is MDHEN and CDR2 is SYDVKM. There are 14 residues in the CDR3. This receptor was obtained from a female donor in good health, enrolled as a control in a pregnancy study. The chain links TRBV28 to TRBJ2-2, with D possibly matching TRBD2 (5 bases). The sample consisted of CD4+ T cells from peripheral blood mononuclear cells, taken in the third trimester of pregnancy. This CDR3 is CASSLWYGAGELFF. CDR3 DNA: TGTGCCAGCAGTTTATGGTACGGGGCCGGGGAGCTGTTTTTT.